These 14 T cell receptor beta chains were sequenced from one sample in a study of shared clonotypes between healthy human individuals. Assay: immunoSEQ multiplex PCR; the TCRdb copy retains only in-frame clones and omits some. The repertoire includes over a million clones, about 80% of them detected once, and roughly 0.61% sits in the top ten. Sequencing was carried out using memory CD4+ T cells from PBMCs. This sample's subset: CD45RA-negative fraction. All receptors come from a man in his late teens or twenties in good health. Some clones in this sample may be carry-over from other donors' samples.

V gene TRBV6-1 combines with J gene TRBJ1-5; D unresolved. CDR1 and CDR2 from the germline V gene are MNHNS and SASEGT. CDR3 length equals 14 residues. V lost 1 base and J 4 bases, leaving 8 bases between the germline ends. The CDR3 DNA is TGTGCCAGCAGTGAAGTGGTCCCGAATCAGCCCCAGCATTTT. This codes for CASSEVVPNQPQHF.

This clone occurred once. The rearrangement links TRBV4-2 to TRBJ2-3; TRBD2 might be the D (5 bases). Trimming pared 0 bases from V and 13 bases from J, leaving 8 bases between. CDR3 size: 11 residues. CDR1 and CDR2 from the germline V gene are LGHNA and YNFKEQ. The DNA of the CDR3 is TGTGCCAGCAGCCAAGATTCGAGGGAGTATTTT. It yields the protein CASSQDSREYF.

The chain employs TRBV7-3 and TRBJ2-7, with D unresolved. The V gene's germline CDR1 is SGHTA and CDR2 FQGTGA. V was pared by 4 bases and J by 3 bases, with 10 bases between. This CDR3 has 13 amino acids. The CDR3 DNA follows: TGTGCCAGCAGCTACCGGCCCTTCTACGAGCAGTACTTC. It is translated as CASSYRPFYEQYF.

The V gene is TRBV28, the J gene TRBJ2-1, with D possibly TRBD2 on 6 matching bases. The CDR3 is 16 amino acids. V was shortened by 8 bases and J by 2 bases, with 19 bases between the two germline ends. From germline, CDR1 is MDHEN and CDR2 SYDVKM. DNA of the CDR3: TGTGCCAGCCGGTCAGGTGGGACTGGCCCCTACAATGAGCAGTTCTTC. Protein product: CASRSGGTGPYNEQFF.

Notes on this clone: A read error may be the cause here, since a much bigger clone is one base away. The chain employs TRBV6-5 and TRBJ2-3; perhaps D is TRBD1 or TRBD2 (5 bases each). This CDR3 contains 13 residues. Trimming cost V 6 bases and J 0 bases, with 7 bases left between them. Looked up from germline, CDR1 is MNHEY and CDR2 is SVGAGI. CDR3 sequence (DNA): TGTGCCAGCAGCTGGGACAGCACAGATACGCAGTATTTT. Translated: CASSWDSTDTQYF.

The chain employs TRBV10-3 and TRBJ1-5; 10 bases are shared with TRBD1. The V gene's germline CDR1 is ENHRY and CDR2 SYGVKD. The CDR3 totals 15 residues. After removal of 3 bases from V and 7 bases from J, the junction contained 6 bases not matched to a gene. The chain's CDR3 is CAISEQGQGIQPQHF. In DNA form, the CDR3 reads TGTGCCATCAGTGAACAGGGACAGGGGATCCAGCCCCAGCATTTT.

The chain couples TRBV4-1 to TRBJ1-2; D perhaps matches TRBD1 (5 bases). V lost 1 base to trimming and J lost 4 bases, with 13 bases between them. From germline, CDR1 is MGHRA and CDR2 YSYEKL. The CDR3 is made up of 15 amino acids. This CDR3 is CASSQGRAGGYGYTF. As DNA, the CDR3 is TGCGCCAGCAGCCAAGGACGAGCGGGGGGCTATGGCTACACCTTC.

This clone occurred a few times. The chain carries TRBV9 and TRBJ2-7; no definite D call. The CDR3 has 14 amino acids. Trimming stripped 9 bases from V and 7 bases from J, with 23 bases between. Germline CDR1 and CDR2: SGDLS and YYNGEE. In DNA, the CDR3 is TGTGCCATCAAACCGGGCTCTCCCCTGGGGGAGCAGTACTTC. It is translated as CAIKPGSPLGEQYF.

J is TRBJ1-5 and V is TRBV28, with 8 bases aligning to TRBD1. This CDR3 region has 17 residues. CDR1 is MDHEN and CDR2 is SYDVKM in the germline V gene. V trimming: 3 bases; J trimming: 4 bases; junction bases outside the gene matches: 11. The CDR3 region has the DNA TGTGCCAGCAGTTTCTCTGGGCTACACAGGGGGAATCAGCCCCAGCATTTT. Translation gives CASSFSGLHRGNQPQHF.

CDR3 residues: CASSERGQGGYTF. The CDR3 region has the DNA TGTGCCAGCAGTGAACGAGGGCAGGGTGGCTACACCTTC. The V gene is TRBV2, the J gene TRBJ1-2, with D perhaps matching TRBD1 (5 bases). This CDR3 spans 13 amino acids. V lost 2 bases and J 7 bases, leaving 11 bases between the germline ends. Germline CDR1 SNHLY, CDR2 FYNNEI.

The chain joins TRBV6-4 to TRBJ2-4, with 7 positions matching TRBD1. The CDR3 length is 13 residues. From germline, CDR1 is MRHNA and CDR2 SNTAGT. Losses at the gene ends were 9 bases for V and 1 base for J; bases not matched to a gene: 3. In DNA form, the CDR3 reads TGTGCCAGGAACAGGGGTGCCAAAAACATTCAGTACTTC. It yields the protein CARNRGAKNIQYF.

This clone was counted only a few times. This chain connects TRBV30 to TRBJ1-1; 8 nucleotides align to TRBD1. Germline trimming cut 2 bases from V and 1 base from J; bases unmatched to any gene: 3. Germline assignment: CDR1 GTSNPN and CDR2 SVGIG (reference sequence). The CDR3 is 14 residues long. The CDR3 loop reads CAWSLTGGNTEAFF. Here the CDR3 DNA reads TGTGCCTGGAGTCTAACAGGGGGGAACACTGAAGCTTTCTTT.

The V and J genes are TRBV27 and TRBJ2-2, with D hard to call. CDR1 is MNHEY, CDR2 SMNVEV, per germline (reference sequence). The germline V and J ends were trimmed by 4 bases and 0 bases, with 9 bases remaining between them. The CDR3 is made up of 15 amino acids. CDR3 in amino acids: CASSSRSSNTGELFF. The CDR3 nucleotides read TGTGCCAGCAGTTCCAGGAGCTCGAACACCGGGGAGCTGTTTTTT.

J is TRBJ2-3 and V is TRBV5-1; D remains unclear. Germline V gene lookup returns CDR1 SGHRS and CDR2 YFSETQ. This CDR3 is 14 amino acids long. The germline V and J ends were trimmed by 0 bases and 1 base, with 6 bases remaining between them. Here the CDR3 reads CASSLEYGTDTQYF. The CDR3 DNA sequence: TGCGCCAGCAGCTTGGAGTACGGCACAGATACGCAGTATTTT.